This T cell receptor beta chain was captured in a study of low-dose radiotherapy and immunotherapy resistance in tumors. Study in general: Participants in Cohort 1 were administered 0.5 Gy per fraction at 2-week intervals, to a cumulative dose of 6.5 Gy.

Germline CDR1 reads MNHNY; CDR2 reads SVGAGI (reference sequence). The CDR3 extends over 14 amino acids. The J segment lost 6 bases and the V segment lost 1 base, leaving 1 base of the junction unmatched. First-strand cDNA relied on TRAV- and TRBV-specific primers spanning alpha and beta chains. With a constant-region primer and a V-primer adapter, TCRs were subjected to about 20 PCR cycles of amplification. By in vitro transcription, the isolated mRNA was amplified. TCRdb independently ran MiXCR on the reads; one entry per CDR3 protein. The sample yields approximately 80,000 distinct CDR3 sequences, under 20% seen once. This clonotype was observed many times. Noted time point: after trial treatment. The treatment here: LDRT plus nivolumab, ipilimumab, low-dose cyclophosphamide and aspirin (RACIN trial).

This sample comprised PBMCs, obtained after low-dose radiotherapy plus immunotherapy. V and J are TRBV6-6 and TRBJ2-2, with 8 bases fitting TRBD1. The receptor comes from a male donor with prostate cancer. CDR3 region: CASSYLQGAGELFF. As DNA, the CDR3 is TGTGCCAGCAGTTACTTACAGGGGGCCGGGGAGCTGTTTTTT.